This T cell receptor (beta chain) was captured by sequencing in a study of T cell clonotyping in hematopoietic cell transplantation. Time point specified: recipient sample about 28 days before transplant, after cytoreduction. The V gene's germline CDR1 is MNHEY and CDR2 SMNVEV (reference sequence). Trimming took off 10 bases at V and 0 bases at J, with 11 bases between the two ends. This CDR3 has 13 amino acids. This table comes from immunoSEQ multiplex PCR, and its TCRdb copy is limited to in-frame clones, with some not included. Here the sample spans about 76,000 clones, about 95% being singletons.

The sequence derives from a woman between 50 and 59 years old with acute myeloid leukemia. Some clones in this sample may be carry-over from other donors' samples. V and J are TRBV27 and TRBJ2-3, with D possibly being TRBD2 (5 bases). This material consisted of peripheral blood mononuclear cells, taken before stem cell transplant. The CDR3 reads CATRRGSTDTQYF. CDR3 coding DNA: TGTGCCACCCGCCGGGGAAGCACAGATACGCAGTATTTT.